This T cell receptor beta chain was captured by sequencing in a study of blood T cell repertoires in COVID-19. Turning to the study itself: Acute and convalescent COVID-19 specimens originated in the United States, Italy and Spain.

This clone occurred once. As originally analysed: It was from reference gene primer amplification that nucleated cell counts were estimated. Some clones are missing from TCRdb's copy, which holds only in-frame ones; the method was immunoSEQ multiplex PCR. V and J calls and clone size follow that table, whereas D and trimming were derived from the DNA. The data show some 190,000 clones, roughly four fifths seen once. Germline values: CDR1 KGHDR, CDR2 SFDVKD. The CDR3 extends over 16 amino acids. Between the trimmed V and J ends, which lost 2 bases and 2 bases, there was a span of 13 bases. The chain carries TRBV24-1 and TRBJ2-3; D may be TRBD2 (5 bases). The receptor's source is a woman in her seventies with active or convalescent COVID-19. Sequencing was performed on peripheral blood. The CDR3, as DNA: TGTGCCACCAGTGATTCCACTAGTCCCTTCACAGATACGCAGTATTTT. Amino acids: CATSDSTSPFTDTQYF.